This TCR beta chain was profiled in a study of naive and memory T cell subsets. Four PCR rounds used nested alpha and beta constant region primers plus the SP2 primer. TCRdb re-analysed the 5' RACE reads in MiXCR, keeping a single row per CDR3 protein. The repertoire includes 56,000 or so distinct CDR3 sequences, roughly 7.5% of them detected once, and approximately 10% sits in the top ten. An oligonucleotide containing a UMI was ligated to the 3' end of TCR cDNA. Whole-blood samples were approximately 2.6 ml of peripheral blood from healthy adult volunteers. Input was about 1 to 1,100 ng of DNase-treated total RNA without cell sorting. The sequence derives from a female donor in good health.

CDR3 sequence reads: CSVSSANYGYTF. In nucleotides, the CDR3 is TGCAGCGTCTCGAGCGCTAACTATGGCTACACCTTC. The genes are TRBV29-1 and TRBJ1-2; D not certain. The CDR3 is made up of 12 amino acids. V gave up 6 bases and J gave up 0 bases, with 8 bases separating them. The germline CDR1 and CDR2 sequences are SQVTM and ANQGSEA.